The T cell receptor (beta chain) under discussion was sequenced for a study of blood T cells in healthy people across ages (dated by TCRdb to about 2015). Looking at the study overall: In model experiments, template switching captured roughly one uniquely barcoded TCR beta cDNA molecule for every two T cells. For two donors (one aged 18 to 29 and one aged 80 or older), the study analyzed two additional independent replicas of 1 million unique cDNA reads from the same blood draw. The study measured age-related changes in TCR beta repertoire diversity using deep sequencing normalized with unique cDNA molecular identifiers. Donors were grouped into four age groups: young (average approximately 15 years), middle-aged (about 38), aged (roughly 62) and long-lived (about 90). Results the study describes overall, beyond this receptor: Conclusive comparison of naive and antigen-experienced compartments was prevented by the profiling of bulk unsorted PBMCs. Estimates of total diversity from one million sequenced T cells were regarded as lower bounds and underestimates. The percentage of naive T cells measured by flow cytometry correlated strongly with observed TCR beta diversity. Compared with the aged group, more naive CD4+ T cells, fewer expanded clones and increased TCR diversity were shown by the long-lived group, suggesting age selection. Because donor CMV infection status was unknown, age-related changes in expanded clonotypes were potentially confounded. Observed TCR beta diversity per million T cells fell roughly linearly with age, and a significant reduction was already apparent by age about 43.

Library preparation was by 5' RACE. Sequencing took place on an Illumina HiSeq 2500. A second PCR of roughly 6 to 12 cycles was performed with a sample-barcoded 5' primer and a J-beta primer mix. A unique molecular identifier was introduced onto each TCR beta cDNA molecule by a template-switch 5' adaptor carrying 12 random nucleotides. Each sample yielded at least 3 million CDR3-containing paired-end reads. First-strand cDNA was synthesized from all RNA with the Mint cDNA synthesis kit, primed by a TRBC-specific oligonucleotide. Following uracil-DNA glycosylase treatment, all cDNA underwent a first 18-cycle PCR with the universal primers M1SS and BC2_uni_R. Processing in the source paper ran as follows. For normalization, 1 million high-quality reads were randomly selected from each sample, with every read carrying a distinct molecular identifier. Reads sharing molecular identifiers were discarded rather than binned into consensus sequences. MiTCR, run with a Q25 quality threshold and the strictest error-elimination algorithm, handled CDR3 identification, clonotype clustering and error correction. A nonparametric unseen species model using Euler transformation provided a lower-bound estimate of total TCR beta diversity. TCRdb trimmed the raw reads at Q25, called clones with MiXCR and kept productive beta chains. Rows are combined by CDR3 protein, so each entry shows the most common genes and DNA. None of the V and J calls come from the authors' own analysis; TCRdb made them. This sample comprises about 1 million distinct CDR3 sequences, almost 25% of them detected only once. The ten largest account for less than 0.75% of the sample.

A remark on this clonotype: Its binding antigen is unknown. No much larger clonotype is one base removed from it; base qualities were not supplied.

Donors were a few dozen systemically healthy Caucasian individuals from Russia aged roughly 6 to 100 years. Each donor gave 8 to 10 milliliters of peripheral blood, collected into EDTA-treated Vacutainer tubes. Ficoll-Paque density-gradient centrifugation was used to isolate PBMCs, with at least 7 million per sample. Total RNA, at least 6 micrograms per sample, was extracted from PBMCs with Trizol reagent. The percentages of naive CD45RAhigh/CD27high T cells were determined by flow cytometry on a PBMC aliquot from every donor. This sample was shared with a second study, whose subject was T cells of mothers and their children. The second publication reports: Donors were nine systemically healthy Caucasian individuals: three mothers and their six children. cDNA synthesis consumed the entire amount of extracted RNA, loaded at 1.5 ug RNA in each 15 ul reaction. In the second PCR, the M1S primer added sample barcodes and 2-4 random nucleotides. More than 9 million TCR beta CDR3 reads were obtained from each mother, and about 3 million reads were obtained from each child. Thymic selection similarly shapes TCR recombination output in related and unrelated pairs, with minor effect from inherited differences. Normalized repertoire overlap was always found to be slightly, but never significantly, higher in related mother-child pairs than in unrelated mother-child pairs. No persistent microchimeric T cell clones were detected, at a sensitivity of approximately 90 clones per million clonotypes. Deep NGS was used in the study to compare the TCR beta repertoires of mothers and children and to look for features that separate related mother-child pairs from unrelated individuals. Mothers averaged about 40 +/- 4 years of age and children averaged about 10 +/- 4 years. Libraries were sequenced on Illumina HiSeq 2000 with 100+100 nt paired-end reads after adapter ligation with NEBNext reagents. To avoid cross-contamination, the mother libraries and the child libraries were prepared a month apart and sequenced in separate runs. Between roughly 450,000 and 2,000,000 distinct TCR beta clonotypes were identified per donor. Naive TCR beta clonotypes were estimated from low-frequency clonotypes matched to each donor's FACS-determined naive share, without sorting.

Specimen: blood. The clonotype comes from a girl aged 2 to 9 in good health.

The nucleotides are TGTGCCAGCAGTAGACTAGCGGTCTCCTACAATGAGCAGTTCTTC. Its coded protein is CASSRLAVSYNEQFF. Recombination joined TRBV6-6 with TRBJ2-1; TRBD2 lines up with 9 middle nucleotides. V has 5 bases trimmed and J has 0 bases trimmed; junction bases matching no gene number 2. CDR1 and CDR2, per the germline V gene (reference sequence), are MNHNY and SVGAGI. The CDR3 measures 15 amino acids from cysteine to phenylalanine. Only the CDR3 portion is preserved as DNA: 45 bases, with reading frame beginning at the first base.